This entry is about one T cell receptor beta chain. V was clipped by 0 bases and J by 6 bases; unmatched bases: 4. Germline CDR1 is SGDLS and CDR2 is YYNGEE. The CDR3 spans 15 residues. The sample originates from a study of blood T cell repertoires in COVID-19. Study-level information: Samples representing acute and convalescent COVID-19 were sourced from the United States, Italy and Spain. T cells, B-cell-depleted T cells, or PBMCs provided the cDNA or gDNA that served as material.

Authors' data handling: Estimated nucleated cell counts came from reference gene primer amplification. Using immunoSEQ multiplex PCR, the repertoire was profiled, and TCRdb retains in-frame clones only, with some absent. The DNA gave D and trimming, while V, J and clone size come from that table. The sample carries approximately 50,000 clones, more than 70% recorded once. This clonotype originated in a man aged 55-75 years with acute or convalescent COVID-19. Sequenced material: peripheral blood. V is TRBV9 and J is TRBJ1-4, with TRBD1 matching 8 bases. CDR3 loop: CASSVGDRTDEKLFF. CDR3 DNA sequence: TGTGCCAGCAGCGTAGGGGACAGGACCGATGAAAAACTGTTTTTT.